Listed below are T cell receptor beta chains from one sample, sequenced in a study of blood T cell repertoires in COVID-19. The data were produced by immunoSEQ multiplex PCR, yet TCRdb's version contains in-frame clones alone and is incomplete. The sample carries nearly 350,000 clones, around 91% recorded once. The sample comprised peripheral blood. These receptors were taken from a woman younger than 35 who had recovered from COVID-19. Each CDR3 is given with its conserved first and last residue. Each record gives: clone size, V gene, J gene, D gene, CDR3 DNA, CDR3 protein. D genes are given only for firm matches. A clone size is listed for some rows: how often the clone was seen (once, few, many), or a class if it is expanded.

abundance: -; v_gene: TRBV11-3; j_gene: TRBJ2-1; d_gene: TRBD2; CDR3nt: TGTGCCAGCAGCGGGGGACTAGCGGGAAGCCAGGATGAGCAGTTCTTC; CDR3aa: CASSGGLAGSQDEQFF
abundance: -; v_gene: TRBV5-6; j_gene: TRBJ2-6; d_gene: TRBD1; CDR3nt: TGTGCCAGCAGAAACAGGGGGTCTGGGGCCAACGTCCTGACTTTC; CDR3aa: CASRNRGSGANVLTF
abundance: once; v_gene: TRBV18; j_gene: TRBJ1-1; d_gene: -; CDR3nt: TGTGCCAGCTCCCCCACGATAGACACTGAAGCTTTCTTT; CDR3aa: CASSPTIDTEAFF
abundance: -; v_gene: TRBV12-5; j_gene: TRBJ2-5; d_gene: TRBD2; CDR3nt: TGTGCTAGTGGTTTCCCAGGCGGGAGGGCCTACGAGACCCAGTACTTC; CDR3aa: CASGFPGGRAYETQYF
abundance: -; v_gene: TRBV6-2/TRBV6-3; j_gene: TRBJ1-1; d_gene: -; CDR3nt: TGTGCCAGCAGTTACAGACAGGTAATAGGTGAAGCTTTCTTT; CDR3aa: CASSYRQVIGEAFF
abundance: -; v_gene: TRBV7-9; j_gene: TRBJ2-2; d_gene: TRBD1; CDR3nt: TGTGCCAGCAGCTTAACCCGGACAGGGCAAACCGGGGAGCTGTTTTTT; CDR3aa: CASSLTRTGQTGELFF
abundance: -; v_gene: TRBV5-6; j_gene: TRBJ2-3; d_gene: -; CDR3nt: TGTGCCAGCAGCACGCCTAGTGACTTCCCCACAGATACGCAGTATTTT; CDR3aa: CASSTPSDFPTDTQYF
abundance: -; v_gene: TRBV6-6; j_gene: TRBJ2-1; d_gene: -; CDR3nt: TGTGCCAGCGGGTCGGGAAGGAACAATGAGCAGTTCTTC; CDR3aa: CASGSGRNNEQFF
abundance: -; v_gene: TRBV6-5; j_gene: TRBJ1-2; d_gene: TRBD1; CDR3nt: TGTGCCAGCGATAATAGGGACAGCTATGGCTACACCTTC; CDR3aa: CASDNRDSYGYTF
abundance: -; v_gene: TRBV21-1; j_gene: TRBJ2-1; d_gene: -; CDR3nt: TGTGCCAGCAGCAAACCCCGGGTAGCGGGAGAATTCTACAATGAGCAGTTCTTC; CDR3aa: CASSKPRVAGEFYNEQFF
abundance: -; v_gene: TRBV6-6; j_gene: TRBJ2-1; d_gene: TRBD2; CDR3nt: TGTGCCAGCAGTTACGGGTCTAGCGGTTACAATGAGCAGTTCTTC; CDR3aa: CASSYGSSGYNEQFF
abundance: -; v_gene: TRBV14; j_gene: TRBJ1-2; d_gene: -; CDR3nt: TGTGCCAGCAGCCAAGATAACAGCCCCTATGGCTACACCTTC; CDR3aa: CASSQDNSPYGYTF
abundance: -; v_gene: TRBV6-5; j_gene: TRBJ2-1; d_gene: TRBD1; CDR3nt: TGTGCCAGCAGTCAGGGGGTTTACAATGAGCAGTTCTTC; CDR3aa: CASSQGVYNEQFF
abundance: once; v_gene: TRBV6-2/TRBV6-3; j_gene: TRBJ1-5; d_gene: TRBD1; CDR3nt: TGTGCCAGCAGCCACCCCGCAGGGGGTAATTCTGGCAATCAGCCCCAGCATTTT; CDR3aa: CASSHPAGGNSGNQPQHF
abundance: -; v_gene: TRBV18; j_gene: TRBJ2-3; d_gene: TRBD1; CDR3nt: TGTGCCAGCTCAAAAGGGACAGGGGGAACAGATACGCAGTATTTT; CDR3aa: CASSKGTGGTDTQYF
abundance: -; v_gene: TRBV14; j_gene: TRBJ1-2; d_gene: -; CDR3nt: TGTGCCAGCAGCCGGGGCCTGGAGGGGCCCTACTATGGCTACACCTTC; CDR3aa: CASSRGLEGPYYGYTF
abundance: -; v_gene: TRBV5-4; j_gene: TRBJ1-1; d_gene: -; CDR3nt: TGTGCCAGCAGCTTGGGTGCCAGGGGAAACACTGAAGCTTTCTTT; CDR3aa: CASSLGARGNTEAFF
abundance: -; v_gene: TRBV3-1/TRBV3-2; j_gene: TRBJ1-2; d_gene: -; CDR3nt: TGTGCCAGCAGCCAAGTCGTCTTTTCCTATGGCTACACCTTC; CDR3aa: CASSQVVFSYGYTF
abundance: -; v_gene: TRBV5-4; j_gene: TRBJ2-1; d_gene: -; CDR3nt: TGTGCCAGCAGCCTAGACTACAATGAGCAGTTCTTC; CDR3aa: CASSLDYNEQFF
abundance: -; v_gene: TRBV29-1; j_gene: TRBJ2-5; d_gene: TRBD1; CDR3nt: TGCAGCGTAGGACAGGGAGAGACCCAGTACTTC; CDR3aa: CSVGQGETQYF
abundance: -; v_gene: TRBV7-2; j_gene: TRBJ1-1; d_gene: -; CDR3nt: TGTGCCAGCAGCTACCTTATTAACGGGATGACTGAAGCTTTCTTT; CDR3aa: CASSYLINGMTEAFF
abundance: -; v_gene: TRBV6-5; j_gene: TRBJ2-2; d_gene: -; CDR3nt: TGTGCCAGCAGTAGAACAGTGAACACCGGGGAGCTGTTTTTT; CDR3aa: CASSRTVNTGELFF
abundance: once; v_gene: TRBV6-5; j_gene: TRBJ2-5; d_gene: -; CDR3nt: TGTGCCAGCAGTTACGGCATTCCGGGGACCCAGTACTTC; CDR3aa: CASSYGIPGTQYF
abundance: once; v_gene: TRBV28; j_gene: TRBJ1-1; d_gene: TRBD1; CDR3nt: TGTGCCACCGCGGACAGGGGACGAACTGAAGCTTTCTTT; CDR3aa: CATADRGRTEAFF
abundance: once; v_gene: TRBV6-5; j_gene: TRBJ1-4; d_gene: -; CDR3nt: TGTGCCAGCAGCCCATGGGAGGCAACTAATGAAAAACTGTTTTTT; CDR3aa: CASSPWEATNEKLFF
abundance: -; v_gene: TRBV7-9; j_gene: TRBJ1-2; d_gene: -; CDR3nt: TGTGCCAGCAGCTTATGGAGCCCTAACTATGGCTACACCTTC; CDR3aa: CASSLWSPNYGYTF
abundance: -; v_gene: TRBV4-1; j_gene: TRBJ2-3; d_gene: -; CDR3nt: TGCGCCAGCAGCCGGGGCGGCACAGATACGCAGTATTTT; CDR3aa: CASSRGGTDTQYF
abundance: -; v_gene: TRBV9; j_gene: TRBJ2-1; d_gene: TRBD2; CDR3nt: TGTGCCAGCAGCGACAACAGCGGGAGGGTGGAACAGTTCTTC; CDR3aa: CASSDNSGRVEQFF
abundance: -; v_gene: TRBV7-2; j_gene: TRBJ1-3; d_gene: TRBD1; CDR3nt: TGTGCCAGCAGCTCACAGGGGCTTGGAAACACCATATATTTT; CDR3aa: CASSSQGLGNTIYF
abundance: -; v_gene: TRBV6-5; j_gene: TRBJ2-4; d_gene: -; CDR3nt: TGTGCCAGCAGTTACTCTACGGGAAACATTCAGTACTTC; CDR3aa: CASSYSTGNIQYF
abundance: -; v_gene: TRBV27; j_gene: TRBJ2-3; d_gene: TRBD2; CDR3nt: TGTGCCAGCAGTAGTCCCCTGGGGGGGATAGATACGCAGTATTTT; CDR3aa: CASSSPLGGIDTQYF
abundance: -; v_gene: TRBV7-9; j_gene: TRBJ2-2; d_gene: TRBD2; CDR3nt: TGTGCCAGCAGCTTGGATAGCGGGAGGTCGAACACCGGGGAGCTGTTTTTT; CDR3aa: CASSLDSGRSNTGELFF
abundance: -; v_gene: TRBV5-1; j_gene: TRBJ2-1; d_gene: TRBD2; CDR3nt: TGCGCCAGCAGCCTGCGGACTAGCGGGAGGGCCTACAATGAGCAGTTCTTC; CDR3aa: CASSLRTSGRAYNEQFF
abundance: -; v_gene: TRBV7-9; j_gene: TRBJ1-1; d_gene: TRBD1; CDR3nt: TGTGCCAGCAGCCCGACAGGGGTTGGGACTGAAGCTTTCTTT; CDR3aa: CASSPTGVGTEAFF
abundance: -; v_gene: TRBV19; j_gene: TRBJ1-3; d_gene: -; CDR3nt: TGTGCCAGTAGTCTCGGGACACGGGGAAACACCATATATTTT; CDR3aa: CASSLGTRGNTIYF
abundance: -; v_gene: TRBV27; j_gene: TRBJ2-3; d_gene: TRBD2; CDR3nt: TGTGCCAGCAGCTTCTCAGCGGGAGTTGACACAGATACGCAGTATTTT; CDR3aa: CASSFSAGVDTDTQYF
abundance: -; v_gene: TRBV4-1; j_gene: TRBJ2-1; d_gene: TRBD2; CDR3nt: TGCGCCAGCAGCCACGGGGGGACTAGGATAGGCAATGAGCAGTTCTTC; CDR3aa: CASSHGGTRIGNEQFF
abundance: -; v_gene: TRBV30; j_gene: TRBJ1-6; d_gene: TRBD1; CDR3nt: TGTGCCTGGAGTCTAGAGGCGGGACAGTTGGGCTCACCCCTCCACTTT; CDR3aa: CAWSLEAGQLGSPLHF
abundance: -; v_gene: TRBV11-2; j_gene: TRBJ2-1; d_gene: TRBD2; CDR3nt: TGTGCCAGCAGCTTAGAAGCGGGAGGGCCGAGTGAGCAGTTCTTC; CDR3aa: CASSLEAGGPSEQFF
abundance: -; v_gene: TRBV21-1; j_gene: TRBJ2-1; d_gene: -; CDR3nt: TGTGGGGATACTAGCGGGAGAGAAAATGAGCAGTTCTTC; CDR3aa: CGDTSGRENEQFF
abundance: -; v_gene: TRBV6-5; j_gene: TRBJ2-5; d_gene: -; CDR3nt: TGTGCCAGCAATTTCGGTGGCGGGTACCAAGAGACCCAGTACTTC; CDR3aa: CASNFGGGYQETQYF
abundance: -; v_gene: TRBV7-2; j_gene: TRBJ2-5; d_gene: TRBD1; CDR3nt: TGTGCCAGCAGCTACAGGGGGCTCGGGACCCAGTACTTC; CDR3aa: CASSYRGLGTQYF
abundance: -; v_gene: TRBV6-6; j_gene: TRBJ2-2; d_gene: TRBD2; CDR3nt: TGTGCCAGCACCTATGGACTAGCGGGAGTCACCGGGGAGCTGTTTTTT; CDR3aa: CASTYGLAGVTGELFF
abundance: few; v_gene: TRBV11-2; j_gene: TRBJ1-2; d_gene: -; CDR3nt: TGTGCCAGCAGCTTTGGCAGGCTCTATGGCTACACCTTC; CDR3aa: CASSFGRLYGYTF
abundance: -; v_gene: TRBV27; j_gene: TRBJ2-5; d_gene: -; CDR3nt: TGTGCCAGCAGTTTCTCCAGACAAGAGACCCAGTACTTC; CDR3aa: CASSFSRQETQYF
abundance: -; v_gene: TRBV28; j_gene: TRBJ2-3; d_gene: TRBD2; CDR3nt: TGTGCCAGCAGTTTCTCCACTAGCGGGATGATCACAGATACGCAGTATTTT; CDR3aa: CASSFSTSGMITDTQYF
abundance: once; v_gene: TRBV7-2; j_gene: TRBJ1-2; d_gene: TRBD1; CDR3nt: TGTGCCAGCAGCTTGCTAGGGACAGCTCTAGGGTATGGCTACACCTTC; CDR3aa: CASSLLGTALGYGYTF
abundance: -; v_gene: TRBV19; j_gene: TRBJ1-5; d_gene: TRBD1; CDR3nt: TGTGCCAGTAGCCCAGGGGGATCAAATCAGCCCCAGCATTTT; CDR3aa: CASSPGGSNQPQHF
abundance: -; v_gene: TRBV5-4; j_gene: TRBJ1-1; d_gene: -; CDR3nt: TGTGCCAGCAGCGGGCAGATACAGATGAACACCGCTGAAGCTTTCTTT; CDR3aa: CASSGQIQMNTAEAFF